Below, one T cell receptor (beta chain) is given with its context. TCRdb fed the RT-PCR reads into MiXCR, producing one record per CDR3 protein. The profile shows more than 550,000 distinct CDR3 sequences, 13% to 15% of them singletons. This CDR3 is built from 13 residues. V was cut by 3 bases and J by 6 bases, with 11 bases left in between. Germline-derived CDR1 and CDR2 are LGHNA and YSLEER. The rearrangement uses TRBV4-3 and TRBJ1-1, with D perhaps TRBD1 (5 bases). Input material: memory CD4+ T cells from blood. The sequence came from a female donor in good health, serving as a healthy control. The CDR3 sequence is CASSHWGTPEAFF. DNA for the CDR3: TGCGCCAGCAGCCACTGGGGGACCCCTGAAGCTTTCTTT.